This TCR beta chain was sequenced in a study of cytomegalovirus exposure and HLA in healthy donors. General study results and limits: Despite most TCR sequences being rare, some public TCRs occurred in many donors.

Amplification used 60 Vbeta primers and 13 Jbeta primers. TCRdb's copy holds only in-frame clones and misses some; the assay was immunoSEQ multiplex PCR. The sample consists of about 130,000 clones, 8.5% to 10% of them appearing once. To note about this clone: Its antigen is currently unknown.

CDR3 size: 13 residues. Germline values: CDR1 GTSNPN, CDR2 SVGIG (reference sequence). The V end was cut by 0 bases, the J end by 6 bases, with 11 bases between. The source of this sequence is a man in his forties in good health and CMV-seronegative. The sequenced material came from PBMCs. The genes are TRBV30 and TRBJ1-1; tentatively, D is TRBD1 (6 bases). Here the CDR3 reads CAWSVLRGSEAFF. Here the CDR3 DNA reads TGTGCCTGGAGTGTACTTAGGGGGTCTGAAGCTTTCTTT. Complete variable domain (other parts from reference TRBV30 and TRBJ1-1): SQTIHQWPATLVQPVGSPLSLECTVEGTSNPNLYWYRQAAGRGLQLLFYSVGIGQISSEVPQNLSASRPQDRQFILSSKKLLLSDSGFYLCAWSVLRGSEAFFGQGTRLTVV.